A selection of T cell receptor beta chains follows, all from one sample in a study of post-analysis software for immune sequencing data. TCRdb itself ran the PCR reads through MiXCR, one entry per CDR3 protein. The data hold some 890,000 distinct CDR3 sequences, with 53% observed a single time. The sequenced sample was blood. The receptors come from a girl under 18 with multiple sclerosis. Both conserved end residues are part of each CDR3. A D gene is named only where the DNA matches it firmly. Rows give clone size only sometimes, using once, few, many, or a class for an expanded clone.

clone size | J gene | D gene | V gene | CDR3 protein | CDR3 DNA
NA | TRBJ2-1 | TRBD2 | TRBV14 | CASSQDLASGGYNEQFF | TGTGCCAGCAGCCAAGATCTAGCTAGCGGGGGTTACAATGAGCAGTTCTTC
few | TRBJ1-2 | NA | TRBV21-1 | CASSKDRGSAYGYTF | TGTGCCAGCAGCAAAGACAGGGGGTCGGCCTATGGCTACACCTTC
NA | TRBJ2-1 | NA | TRBV5-1 | CASSLAQGIYNEQFF | TGCGCCAGCAGCTTGGCCCAGGGGATCTACAATGAGCAGTTCTTC
NA | TRBJ2-3 | NA | TRBV29-1 | CSVVRDSTDTQYF | TGCAGCGTTGTTCGGGACTCCACAGATACGCAGTATTTT
NA | TRBJ2-7 | TRBD2 | TRBV4-2 | CASSQEGLAAYEQYF | TGTGCCAGCAGCCAAGAGGGGCTAGCGGCGTACGAGCAGTACTTC
NA | TRBJ2-4 | NA | TRBV5-1 | CASSWGLAKNIQYF | TGCGCCAGCAGCTGGGGACTAGCCAAAAACATTCAGTACTTC
NA | TRBJ2-7 | NA | TRBV4-1 | CASSQERDPGRSSYEQYF | TGCGCCAGCAGCCAAGAAAGGGACCCGGGACGGAGCTCCTACGAGCAGTACTTC
few | TRBJ2-3 | NA | TRBV29-1 | CSVADPDTQYF | TGCAGCGTTGCCGATCCAGATACGCAGTATTTT
NA | TRBJ2-2 | NA | TRBV25-1 | CASNGALAGELFF | TGTGCCAGCAATGGGGCCCTGGCCGGGGAGCTGTTTTTT
NA | TRBJ2-7 | TRBD1 | TRBV13 | CASSSGQVVYEQYF | TGTGCCAGCAGCTCCGGACAGGTCGTTTACGAGCAGTACTTC
NA | TRBJ2-7 | NA | TRBV20-1 | CSATPGRDYEQYF | TGCAGTGCCACCCCGGGCAGGGACTACGAGCAGTACTTC
few | TRBJ2-1 | TRBD2 | TRBV18 | CASSPPGAGGTYNEQFF | TGTGCCAGCTCACCTCCGGGAGCGGGAGGGACCTACAATGAGCAGTTCTTC
NA | TRBJ2-7 | TRBD1 | TRBV29-1 | CSVPGQSSYEQYF | TGCAGCGTTCCGGGACAGAGCTCCTACGAGCAGTACTTC
NA | TRBJ2-3 | NA | TRBV12-3/TRBV12-4 | CASSLTGPGDTQYF | TGTGCCAGCAGTTTAACAGGCCCTGGAGATACGCAGTATTTT
NA | TRBJ2-1 | NA | TRBV7-9 | CASSLVDISYNEQFF | TGTGCCAGCAGCTTAGTGGATATCTCCTACAATGAGCAGTTCTTC
few | TRBJ2-1 | TRBD1 | TRBV19 | CASSRQGNSYNEQFF | TGTGCCAGTAGTAGACAGGGGAACTCCTACAATGAGCAGTTCTTC
NA | TRBJ2-3 | NA | TRBV12-3/TRBV12-4 | CASSRNLLAHTDTQYF | TGTGCCAGCAGTCGGAACCTCCTGGCCCACACAGATACGCAGTATTTT
few | TRBJ2-1 | NA | TRBV12-3/TRBV12-4 | CASSLGRLTYNEQFF | TGTGCCAGCAGTTTAGGCAGGTTAACCTACAATGAGCAGTTCTTC
few | TRBJ2-6 | TRBD1 | TRBV6-2/TRBV6-3 | CASSYGQGVASGANVLTF | TGTGCCAGCAGTTACGGGCAGGGGGTTGCGAGTGGGGCCAACGTCCTGACTTTC
NA | TRBJ2-7 | NA | TRBV2 | CASSEWGQAQYEQYF | TGTGCCAGCAGCGAATGGGGACAAGCTCAATACGAGCAGTACTTC
few | TRBJ2-5 | NA | TRBV5-1 | CASSAGQQGTQYF | TGCGCCAGCAGCGCGGGACAGCAAGGGACCCAGTACTTC
once | TRBJ2-3 | NA | TRBV29-1 | CSVSPRGGSADTQYF | TGCAGCGTTTCGCCCAGAGGGGGGTCTGCAGATACGCAGTATTTT
NA | TRBJ2-2 | TRBD2 | TRBV29-1 | CSAGARGAGVRPGELFF | TGCAGCGCAGGAGCGCGGGGTGCGGGAGTTCGTCCCGGGGAGCTGTTTTTT
many | TRBJ2-5 | NA | TRBV10-3 | CAISEMDGPPETQYF | TGTGCCATCAGTGAGATGGACGGCCCTCCGGAGACCCAGTACTTC
NA | TRBJ2-7 | TRBD2 | TRBV7-9 | CASSPRRLASGSSYVQYF | TGTGCCAGCAGTCCGCGGCGCCTGGCTAGCGGGAGCTCCTACGTGCAGTACTTC
NA | TRBJ2-7 | NA | TRBV3-1 | CASSSVWDREQYF | TGTGCCAGCAGCTCGGTATGGGATAGGGAGCAGTACTTC
few | TRBJ2-7 | NA | TRBV20-1 | CSARELALYEQYF | TGCAGTGCTAGAGAACTAGCCCTCTACGAGCAGTACTTC
NA | TRBJ1-5 | NA | TRBV29-1 | CSVLESPGQPQHF | TGCAGCGTTCTAGAGAGTCCAGGACAGCCCCAGCATTTT
NA | TRBJ2-5 | NA | TRBV12-3/TRBV12-4 | CASSSWETQYF | TGTGCCAGCAGTTCCTGGGAGACCCAGTACTTC
few | TRBJ2-7 | TRBD2 | TRBV7-2 | CASSPRAGGHEQYF | TGTGCCAGCAGCCCCAGAGCGGGGGGGCACGAGCAGTACTTC
few | TRBJ2-1 | TRBD1 | TRBV7-3 | CASSLTGDTEQFF | TGTGCCAGCAGCCTCACAGGGGATACTGAGCAGTTCTTC
NA | TRBJ2-1 | TRBD2 | TRBV7-9 | CASSSLAGSYNEQFF | TGTGCCAGCAGCTCTCTAGCGGGGTCCTACAATGAGCAGTTCTTC
NA | TRBJ2-7 | TRBD2 | TRBV7-2 | CASSVAGGPFYEQYF | TGTGCCAGCAGCGTAGCGGGAGGGCCTTTCTACGAGCAGTACTTC
few | TRBJ2-3 | NA | TRBV29-1 | CSVGERVGTDTQYF | TGCAGCGTTGGGGAGCGGGTTGGCACAGATACGCAGTATTTT
NA | TRBJ1-1 | NA | TRBV20-1 | CSAKMQVSGTEAFF | TGCAGTGCAAAAATGCAGGTCTCGGGCACTGAAGCTTTCTTT
NA | TRBJ2-3 | NA | TRBV2 | CASRGEGIAEYF | TGTGCCAGCAGAGGAGAGGGGATCGCCGAGTATTTT
few | TRBJ1-2 | NA | TRBV5-1 | CASSFDASLRYGYTF | TGCGCCAGCAGCTTTGACGCTTCTCTACGGTATGGCTACACCTTC
NA | TRBJ1-1 | NA | TRBV14 | CASSRPGQHYGNTGAFF | TGTGCCAGCAGCCGTCCGGGACAACATTACGGGAACACTGGAGCTTTCTTT
few | TRBJ2-7 | TRBD2 | TRBV7-9 | CASSLISGRPYEQYF | TGTGCCAGCAGCTTAATTAGCGGGAGACCCTACGAGCAGTACTTC
NA | TRBJ2-1 | NA | TRBV5-6 | CASSLVQINEQFF | TGTGCCAGCAGCTTGGTACAGATCAATGAGCAGTTCTTC
few | TRBJ2-7 | TRBD2 | TRBV6-2/TRBV6-3 | CASRTDLAGDEQYF | TGTGCCAGCAGGACGGACTTAGCGGGCGACGAGCAGTACTTC
NA | TRBJ2-1 | TRBD2 | TRBV6-5 | CASSHQSGGLYNEQFF | TGTGCCAGCAGTCACCAAAGCGGGGGGCTCTACAATGAGCAGTTCTTC
NA | TRBJ2-6 | NA | TRBV7-2 | CASSLEVRATGANVLTF | TGTGCCAGCAGCTTAGAAGTCAGGGCTACTGGGGCCAACGTCCTGACTTTC
NA | TRBJ2-1 | TRBD2 | TRBV5-1 | CASSLAVAGGGDEQFF | TGCGCCAGCAGCTTGGCGGTGGCGGGGGGCGGGGATGAGCAGTTCTTC
NA | TRBJ1-1 | NA | TRBV5-1 | CASSLNRENTEAFF | TGCGCCAGCAGCTTAAACAGGGAGAACACTGAAGCTTTCTTT